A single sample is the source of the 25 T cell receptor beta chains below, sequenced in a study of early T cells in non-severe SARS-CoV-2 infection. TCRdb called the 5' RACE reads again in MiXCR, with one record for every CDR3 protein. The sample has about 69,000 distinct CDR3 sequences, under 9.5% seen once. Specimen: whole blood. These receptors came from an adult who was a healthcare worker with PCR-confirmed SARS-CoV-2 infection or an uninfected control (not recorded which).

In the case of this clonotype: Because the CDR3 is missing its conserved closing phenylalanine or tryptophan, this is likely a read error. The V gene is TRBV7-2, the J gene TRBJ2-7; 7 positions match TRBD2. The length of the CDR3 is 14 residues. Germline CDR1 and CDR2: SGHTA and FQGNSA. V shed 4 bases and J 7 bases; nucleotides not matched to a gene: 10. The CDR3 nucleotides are TGTGCCAGCAGCTCCGGGGCGGGAGTGAGAGAGCAGTACCTC. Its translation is CASSSGAGVREQYL.

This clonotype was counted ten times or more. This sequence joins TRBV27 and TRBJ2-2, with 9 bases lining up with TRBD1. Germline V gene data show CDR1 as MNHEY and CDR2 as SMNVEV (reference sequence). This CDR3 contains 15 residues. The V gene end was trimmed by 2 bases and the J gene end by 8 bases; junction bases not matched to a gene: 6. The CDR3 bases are TGTGCCAGCAGTTTAGGGACAGGGCGGAGTGGGGAGCTGTTTTTT. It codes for CASSLGTGRSGELFF.

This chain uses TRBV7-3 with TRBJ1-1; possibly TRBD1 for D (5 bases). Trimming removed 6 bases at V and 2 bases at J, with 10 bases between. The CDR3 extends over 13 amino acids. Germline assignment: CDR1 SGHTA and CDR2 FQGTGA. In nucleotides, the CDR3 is TGTGCCAGCAGTAGGGGAACAAACACTGAAGCTTTCTTT. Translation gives CASSRGTNTEAFF.

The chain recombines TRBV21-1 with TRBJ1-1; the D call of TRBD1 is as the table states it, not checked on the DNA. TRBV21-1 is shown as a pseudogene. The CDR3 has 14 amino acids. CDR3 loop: CASKELGAEAEAFF. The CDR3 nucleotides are TGTGCCAGCAAGGAGTTAGGGGCTGAGGCTGAAGCTTTCTTT.

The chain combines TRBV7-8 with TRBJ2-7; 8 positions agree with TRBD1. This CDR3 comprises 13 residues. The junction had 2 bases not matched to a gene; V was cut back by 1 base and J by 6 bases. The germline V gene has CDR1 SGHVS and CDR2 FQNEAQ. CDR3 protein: CASSLVQGGEQYF. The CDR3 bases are TGTGCCAGCAGCTTAGTACAGGGGGGCGAGCAGTACTTC.

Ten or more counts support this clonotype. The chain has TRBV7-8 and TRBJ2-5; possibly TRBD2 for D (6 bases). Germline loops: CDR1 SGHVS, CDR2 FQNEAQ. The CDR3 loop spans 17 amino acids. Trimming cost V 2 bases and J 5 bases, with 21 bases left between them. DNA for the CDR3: TGTGCCAGCAGCTTAAAACCCACGATGGGGGGAAGGGAGACCCAGTACTTC. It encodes CASSLKPTMGGRETQYF.

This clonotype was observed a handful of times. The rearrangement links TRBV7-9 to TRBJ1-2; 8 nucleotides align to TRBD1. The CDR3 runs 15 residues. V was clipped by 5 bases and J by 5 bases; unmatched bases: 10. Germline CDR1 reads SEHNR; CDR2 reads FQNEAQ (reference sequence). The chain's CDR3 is CASSGTGGREYGYTF. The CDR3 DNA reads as TGTGCCAGCAGCGGAACAGGGGGTCGGGAATATGGCTACACCTTC. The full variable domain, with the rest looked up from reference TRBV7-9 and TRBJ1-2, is DTGVSQNPRHKITKRGQNVTFRCDPISEHNRLYWYRQTLGQGPEFLTYFQNEAQLEKSRLLSDRFSAERPKGSFSTLEIQRTEQGDSAMYLCASSGTGGREYGYTFGSGTRLTVV.

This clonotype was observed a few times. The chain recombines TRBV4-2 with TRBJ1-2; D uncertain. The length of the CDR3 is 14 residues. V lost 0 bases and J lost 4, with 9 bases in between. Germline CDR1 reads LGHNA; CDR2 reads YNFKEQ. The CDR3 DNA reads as TGTGCCAGCAGCCAAGATGACCTTTCCTATGGCTACACCTTC. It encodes CASSQDDLSYGYTF.

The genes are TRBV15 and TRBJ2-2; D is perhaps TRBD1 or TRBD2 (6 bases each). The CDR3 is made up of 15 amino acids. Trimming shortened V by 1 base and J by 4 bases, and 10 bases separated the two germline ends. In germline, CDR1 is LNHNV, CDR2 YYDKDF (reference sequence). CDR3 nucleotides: TGTGCCACCAGCAGAGTCGGGGGCTTCACCGGGGAGCTGTTTTTT. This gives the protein CATSRVGGFTGELFF.

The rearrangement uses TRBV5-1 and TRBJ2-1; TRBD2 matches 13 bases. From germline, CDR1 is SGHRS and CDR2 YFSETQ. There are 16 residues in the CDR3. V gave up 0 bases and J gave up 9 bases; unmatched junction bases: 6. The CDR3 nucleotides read TGCGCCAGCAGCTTGGGGACTAGCGGGAGTAGAAGTGAGCAGTTCTTC. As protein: CASSLGTSGSRSEQFF. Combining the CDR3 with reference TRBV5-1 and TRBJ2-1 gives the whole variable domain KAGVTQTPRYLIKTRGQQVTLSCSPISGHRSVSWYQQTPGQGLQFLFEYFSETQRNKGNFPGRFSGRQFSNSRSEMNVSTLELGDSALYLCASSLGTSGSRSEQFFGPGTRLTVL.

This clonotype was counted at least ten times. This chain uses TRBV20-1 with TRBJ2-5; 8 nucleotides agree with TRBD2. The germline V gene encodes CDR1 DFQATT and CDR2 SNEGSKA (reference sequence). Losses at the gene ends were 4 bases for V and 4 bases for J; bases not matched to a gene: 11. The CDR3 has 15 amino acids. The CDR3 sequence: CSAIDHREGRETQYF. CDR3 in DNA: TGCAGTGCTATTGATCACCGGGAGGGCAGAGAGACCCAGTACTTC.

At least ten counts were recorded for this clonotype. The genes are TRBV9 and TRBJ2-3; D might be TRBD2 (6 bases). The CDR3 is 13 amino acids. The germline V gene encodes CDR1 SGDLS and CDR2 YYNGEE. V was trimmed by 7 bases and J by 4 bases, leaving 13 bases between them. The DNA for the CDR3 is TGTGCCAGCGGGACTCGGGGTCCAGATACGCAGTATTTT. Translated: CASGTRGPDTQYF.

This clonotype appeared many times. CDR3 DNA: TGTGCCAGCAGTTTACCTAGCGGGAACAATGAGCAGTTCTTC. The encoded protein is CASSLPSGNNEQFF. The genes are TRBV12-3 or TRBV12-4 and TRBJ2-1, with 9 bases aligning to TRBD2. This CDR3 is built from 14 residues. V dropped 2 bases and J dropped 5; count of bases not matched to a gene: 1.

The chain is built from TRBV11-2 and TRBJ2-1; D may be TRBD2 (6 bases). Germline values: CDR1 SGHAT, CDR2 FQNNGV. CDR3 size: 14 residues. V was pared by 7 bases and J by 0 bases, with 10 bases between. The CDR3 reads CASIPRGSYNEQFF. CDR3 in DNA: TGTGCCAGCATCCCGCGGGGCTCCTACAATGAGCAGTTCTTC.

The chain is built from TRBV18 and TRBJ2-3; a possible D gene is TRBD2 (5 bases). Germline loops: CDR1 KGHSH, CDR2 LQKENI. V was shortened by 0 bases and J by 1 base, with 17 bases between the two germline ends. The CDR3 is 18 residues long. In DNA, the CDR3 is TGTGCCAGCTCACCACCTCTCGCGCGGGCTCTGGGCACAGATACGCAGTATTTT. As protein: CASSPPLARALGTDTQYF.

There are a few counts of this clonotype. The CDR3 coding sequence is TGTGCCAGCAGCCTTGGGACAGGGGGTTATTCACCCCTCCACTTT. It encodes CASSLGTGGYSPLHF. The chain has TRBV3-1 and TRBJ1-6, with 11 bases matching TRBD1. Germline-derived CDR1 and CDR2 are LGHDT and YNNKEL (reference sequence). This CDR3 comprises 15 residues. The V segment lost 4 bases and the J segment 8 bases; nucleotides outside the gene matches: 4. The whole variable domain, filled in from reference TRBV3-1 and TRBJ1-6, reads DTAVSQTPKYLVTQMGNDKSIKCEQNLGHDTMYWYKQDSKKFLKIMFSYNNKELIINETVPNRFSPKSPDKAHLNLHINSLELGDSAVYFCASSLGTGGYSPLHFGNGTRLTVT.

CDR3: CASSLLGTGPYEQYF. CDR3 DNA: TGTGCCAGCAGCTTATTAGGGACAGGGCCCTACGAGCAGTACTTC. The chain links TRBV11-2 to TRBJ2-7, with 9 positions matching TRBD1. CDR3 length equals 15 residues. Trimming cost V 2 bases and J 2 bases; bases outside gene matches: 4. The V gene's germline CDR1 is SGHAT and CDR2 FQNNGV.

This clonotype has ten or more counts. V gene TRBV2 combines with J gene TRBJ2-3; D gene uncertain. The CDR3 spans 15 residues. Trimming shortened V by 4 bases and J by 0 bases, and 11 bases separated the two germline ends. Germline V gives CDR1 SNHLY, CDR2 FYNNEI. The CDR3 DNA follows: TGTGCCAGCAGTGCAGTTAGCATGAGCACAGATACGCAGTATTTT. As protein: CASSAVSMSTDTQYF.

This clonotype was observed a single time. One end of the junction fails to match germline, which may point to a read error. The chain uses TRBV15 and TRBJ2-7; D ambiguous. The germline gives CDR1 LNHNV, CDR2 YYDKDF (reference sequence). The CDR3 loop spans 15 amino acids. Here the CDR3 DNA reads TGTGTCACCAGCAGAGATCGTGGACGGACCTACGAGCAGTACTTC. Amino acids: CVTSRDRGRTYEQYF.

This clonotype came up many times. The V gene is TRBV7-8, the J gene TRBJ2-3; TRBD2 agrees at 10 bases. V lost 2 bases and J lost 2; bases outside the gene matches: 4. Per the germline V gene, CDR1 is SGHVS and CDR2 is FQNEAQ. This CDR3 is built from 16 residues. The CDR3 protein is CASSLYSGRSTDTQYF. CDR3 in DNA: TGTGCCAGCAGCTTATATAGCGGGAGGTCCACAGATACGCAGTATTTT.

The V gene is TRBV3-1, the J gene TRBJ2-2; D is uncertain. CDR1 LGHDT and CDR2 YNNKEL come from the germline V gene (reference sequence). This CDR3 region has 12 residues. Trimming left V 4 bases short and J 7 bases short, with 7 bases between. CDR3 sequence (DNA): TGTGCCAGCAGCCCCCTAGGCGGGGAGCTGTTTTTT. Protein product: CASSPLGGELFF.

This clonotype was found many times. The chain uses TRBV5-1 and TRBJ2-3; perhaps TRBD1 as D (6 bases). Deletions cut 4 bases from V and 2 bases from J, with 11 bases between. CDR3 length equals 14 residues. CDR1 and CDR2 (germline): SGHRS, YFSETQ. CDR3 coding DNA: TGCGCCAGCAGCACCGGACAGAACACAGATACGCAGTATTTT. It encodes CASSTGQNTDTQYF.

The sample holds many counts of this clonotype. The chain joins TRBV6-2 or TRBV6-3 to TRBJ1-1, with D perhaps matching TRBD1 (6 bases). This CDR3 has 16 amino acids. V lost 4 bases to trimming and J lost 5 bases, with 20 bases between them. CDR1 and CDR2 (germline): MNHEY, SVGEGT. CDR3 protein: CASSSPRQARGTEAFF. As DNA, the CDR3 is TGTGCCAGCAGTTCACCTAGACAGGCCCGGGGAACTGAAGCTTTCTTT.

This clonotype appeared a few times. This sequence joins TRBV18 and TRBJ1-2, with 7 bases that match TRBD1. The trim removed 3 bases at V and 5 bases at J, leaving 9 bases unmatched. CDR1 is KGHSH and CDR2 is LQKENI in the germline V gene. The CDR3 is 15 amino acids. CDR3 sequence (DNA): TGTGCCAGCTCACCTTCCGGGACAGATGTTTATGGCTACACCTTC. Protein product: CASSPSGTDVYGYTF.

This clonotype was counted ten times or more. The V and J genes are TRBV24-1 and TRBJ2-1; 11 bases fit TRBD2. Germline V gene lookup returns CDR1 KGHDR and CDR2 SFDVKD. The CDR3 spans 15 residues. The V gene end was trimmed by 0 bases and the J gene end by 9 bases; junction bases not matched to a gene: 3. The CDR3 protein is CATSDLTSGSTEQFF. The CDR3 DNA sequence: TGTGCCACCAGTGATTTGACTAGCGGGAGCACTGAGCAGTTCTTC.